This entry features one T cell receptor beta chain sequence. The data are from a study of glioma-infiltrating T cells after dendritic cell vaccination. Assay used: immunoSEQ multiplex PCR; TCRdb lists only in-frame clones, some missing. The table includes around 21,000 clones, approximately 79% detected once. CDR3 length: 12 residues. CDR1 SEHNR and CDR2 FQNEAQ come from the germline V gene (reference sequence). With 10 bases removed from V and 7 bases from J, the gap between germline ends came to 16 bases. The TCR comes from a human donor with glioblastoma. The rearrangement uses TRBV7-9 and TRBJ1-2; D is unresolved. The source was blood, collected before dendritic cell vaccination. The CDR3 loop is CATGETSSGYTF. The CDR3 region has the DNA TGTGCCACAGGCGAGACAAGCTCTGGCTACACCTTC.